These 29 T cell receptor beta chains were sequenced from one sample in a study of molecular identifiers for immune sequencing clone quantification. TCRdb itself ran the PCR reads through MiXCR, one entry per CDR3 protein. The data hold roughly 320,000 distinct CDR3 sequences, with about a fifth observed a single time. The specimen sequenced was naive CD8+ T cells from blood, with Jurkat cell RNA spiked in. As to subset: FACS-sorted CD8+CD4-CCR7+CD45RA+ naive T cells. The receptors stem from a human donor in good health. Some libraries in this study had Jurkat cell RNA spiked in.

This clonotype has a handful of counts. The chain is built from TRBV9 and TRBJ2-3, with D maybe TRBD2 (5 bases). V was clipped by 0 bases and J by 4 bases, with 12 bases between them. Germline loops: CDR1 SGDLS, CDR2 YYNGEE. CDR3 length: 15 amino acids. CDR3 in DNA: TGTGCCAGCAGCGTAGCTCTTACAGCGGCAGATACGCAGTATTTT. Amino acid sequence: CASSVALTAADTQYF. The whole variable domain, filled in from reference TRBV9 and TRBJ2-3, reads DSGVTQTPKHLITATGQRVTLRCSPRSGDLSVYWYQQSLDQGLQFLIQYYNGEERAKGNILERFSAQQFPDLHSELNLSSLELGDSALYFCASSVALTAADTQYFGPGTRLTVL.

In this sample, this clonotype turned up many times. The J gene is TRBJ2-3, the V gene TRBV29-1, with 11 bases lining up with TRBD2. CDR3 length equals 14 residues. Trimming cost V 4 bases and J 5 bases; bases outside gene matches: 5. Per germline, CDR1 SQVTM and CDR2 ANQGSEA. CDR3 region: CSVVTSGGVDTQYF. Here the CDR3 DNA reads TGCAGCGTTGTAACTAGCGGGGGCGTAGATACGCAGTATTTT.

In this sample, this clonotype turned up many times. The rearrangement uses TRBV27 and TRBJ2-7; the match to TRBD2 covers 9 bases. CDR1 and CDR2 (germline): MNHEY, SMNVEV (reference sequence). This CDR3 is built from 14 residues. V lost 4 bases to trimming and J lost 6 bases; unmatched junction nucleotides: 7. CDR3 protein: CASSSGLARGEQYF. As DNA, the CDR3 is TGTGCCAGCAGTTCCGGACTAGCGAGGGGCGAGCAGTACTTC.

This clonotype was counted many times. This chain links TRBV29-1 with TRBJ1-2; 8 positions agree with TRBD1. CDR1 and CDR2 from the germline V gene are SQVTM and ANQGSEA. This CDR3 contains 13 residues. V dropped 3 bases and J dropped 6; count of bases not matched to a gene: 6. The CDR3 region is CSVEGQGADGYTF. CDR3 in DNA: TGCAGCGTTGAGGGGCAGGGGGCGGATGGCTACACCTTC.

The chain combines TRBV4-2 with TRBJ2-7; 9 positions match TRBD1. The CDR3 spans 24 residues. The germline CDR1 and CDR2 sequences are LGHNA and YNFKEQ. Trimming at V came to 4 bases and at J to 0 bases, leaving 31 bases not matched to a gene. The CDR3 region is CASSRKLDRGEVLREGAGSYEQYF. CDR3 DNA sequence: TGTGCCAGCAGCCGAAAACTGGACAGGGGTGAGGTTCTTAGGGAGGGCGCCGGCTCCTACGAGCAGTACTTC.

Ten or more counts support this clonotype. The chain employs TRBV5-4 and TRBJ1-2; D is undetermined. Trimming removed 7 bases at V and 3 bases at J, with 7 bases between. The V gene's germline CDR1 is SGHNT and CDR2 YYREEE (reference sequence). The CDR3 consists of 11 residues. In DNA form, the CDR3 reads TGTGCCAGCTCCGGGTACTATGGCTACACCTTC. Residues: CASSGYYGYTF.

This clonotype appeared a single time. This chain uses TRBV19 with TRBJ1-5; D unresolved. The V gene's germline CDR1 is LNHDA and CDR2 SQIVND (reference sequence). Trimming cost V 1 base and J 2 bases, with 9 bases left between them. The CDR3 is 15 residues long. The DNA for the CDR3 is TGTGCCAGTAGTATAGGCCTCTTCGGCAATCAGCCCCAGCATTTT. Translating gives CASSIGLFGNQPQHF.

This clonotype was recorded many times. This chain uses TRBV27 with TRBJ2-3, with TRBD2 matching 12 bases. The CDR3 spans 15 residues. Germline trimming cut 3 bases from V and 4 bases from J; bases unmatched to any gene: 2. CDR1 and CDR2 (germline): MNHEY, SMNVEV (reference sequence). In nucleotides, the CDR3 is TGTGCCAGCAGTTTCGGACTAGCGGGGCCAGATACGCAGTATTTT. Amino acid sequence: CASSFGLAGPDTQYF.

As to this clonotype: A much larger clone differs by one base, so this may be a read error. This chain connects TRBV24-1 to TRBJ2-7; no clear D. This CDR3 comprises 13 residues. Germline CDR1 reads KGHDR; CDR2 reads SFDVKD. V lost 2 bases and J 0 bases, leaving 4 bases between the germline ends. The CDR3 bases are TGTGCCACCAGTGATTCCTCCTCCTACGAGCAGTACTTC. Its protein product is CATSDSSSYEQYF.

This clonotype was recorded at least ten times. V usage is TRBV12-3 or TRBV12-4 and J usage is TRBJ2-7, with D maybe TRBD2 (6 bases). Deletions cut 3 bases from V and 3 bases from J, with 12 bases between. The CDR3 covers 14 residues. The DNA of the CDR3 is TGTGCCAGCAGTTTGGGCCCGGGACTCTACGAGCAGTACTTC. It codes for CASSLGPGLYEQYF.

This clonotype was observed at least ten times. V usage is TRBV5-1 and J usage is TRBJ1-2; D gene unclear. Germline V gene lookup returns CDR1 SGHRS and CDR2 YFSETQ. The CDR3 totals 14 residues. Trimming left V 0 bases short and J 0 bases short, with 6 bases between. CDR3: CASSLGTANYGYTF. CDR3 DNA: TGCGCCAGCAGCTTGGGGACGGCTAACTATGGCTACACCTTC.

In its sample, this clonotype was seen many times. The rearrangement uses TRBV4-1 and TRBJ2-3; D is undetermined. The CDR3 length is 15 residues. V gave up 4 bases and J gave up 2 bases, with 13 bases separating them. Germline lookup yields CDR1 MGHRA and CDR2 YSYEKL. This CDR3 reads CASSPTGIHTDTQYF. The CDR3 DNA reads TGCGCCAGCAGCCCAACCGGTATCCACACAGATACGCAGTATTTT.

This clonotype occurred a few times. This chain connects TRBV29-1 to TRBJ2-5; 10 nucleotides match TRBD2. Trimming cost V 7 bases and J 5 bases; bases outside gene matches: 4. Germline CDR1 and CDR2: SQVTM and ANQGSEA. The CDR3 spans 12 residues. In DNA, the CDR3 is TGCAGCGCCGGACTAGCGGATGAGACCCAGTACTTC. Protein product: CSAGLADETQYF.

The chain couples TRBV27 to TRBJ2-1; TRBD1 matches 8 bases. The junction had 4 bases not matched to a gene; V was cut back by 3 bases and J by 6 bases. There are 14 residues in the CDR3. The germline V gene has CDR1 MNHEY and CDR2 SMNVEV (reference sequence). This chain's CDR3 is CASSFSGGFNEQFF. DNA of the CDR3: TGTGCCAGCAGTTTTTCAGGGGGCTTCAATGAGCAGTTCTTC.

About this clonotype itself: Given a much more abundant clone one base away, this may be a read error. The rearrangement uses TRBV9 and TRBJ1-5; weak D call: TRBD1 (6 bases). The CDR3 is made up of 14 amino acids. Germline V gene sequence: CDR1 SGDLS, CDR2 YYNGEE. The CDR3: CASGVAGAGQPQHF. The CDR3 region has the DNA TGTGCCAGCGGCGTAGCGGGGGCTGGGCAGCCCCAGCATTTT.

This clonotype has ten or more counts. V usage is TRBV7-9 and J usage is TRBJ2-3; D may be TRBD2 (6 bases). CDR3 length equals 12 residues. CDR1 and CDR2 (germline): SEHNR, FQNEAQ (reference sequence). Trimming shortened V by 8 bases and J by 4 bases, and 10 bases separated the two germline ends. The CDR3 DNA is TGTGCCAGCGGGGGGAGAGCAGATACGCAGTATTTT. Its protein product is CASGGRADTQYF.

There are many counts of this clonotype. This chain's CDR3 is CASTFWAEGTEAFF. The CDR3 DNA reads TGTGCCAGCACCTTTTGGGCCGAAGGCACTGAAGCTTTCTTT. This sequence joins TRBV6-2 or TRBV6-3 and TRBJ1-1, with no clear D. Deletions cut 7 bases from V and 4 bases from J, with 16 bases between. Germline CDR1 and CDR2: MNHEY and SVGEGT. CDR3 length equals 14 residues.

The J gene is TRBJ2-7, the V gene TRBV12-3 or TRBV12-4; the match to TRBD2 covers 9 bases. Trimming removed 6 bases from V and 3 bases from J; junction bases left unmatched: 6. The CDR3 length is 14 residues. This CDR3 reads CASSQAGGIYEQYF. The CDR3 DNA reads as TGTGCCAGCAGCCAGGCGGGAGGGATCTACGAGCAGTACTTC.

This clonotype has at least ten counts. J is TRBJ1-6 and V is TRBV7-9, with 9 bases identical to TRBD1. The CDR3 covers 15 residues. V lost 6 bases to trimming and J lost 9 bases; unmatched junction nucleotides: 9. From germline, CDR1 is SEHNR and CDR2 FQNEAQ (reference sequence). DNA for the CDR3: TGTGCCAGCAGTCCCGGGACAGGGTCCGCTTCACCCCTCCACTTT. This sequence encodes CASSPGTGSASPLHF.

In its sample, this clonotype was seen a few times. CDR3 in DNA: TGTGCCAGTAGTACCTCTAGCGGGGGCCGCAATGAGCAGTTCTTC. As protein: CASSTSSGGRNEQFF. The chain uses TRBV19 and TRBJ2-1, with 10 bases matching TRBD2. V lost 4 bases to trimming and J lost 6 bases; unmatched junction nucleotides: 6. In germline, CDR1 is LNHDA, CDR2 SQIVND (reference sequence). The CDR3 loop spans 15 amino acids. Complete variable domain (other parts from reference TRBV19 and TRBJ2-1): DGGITQSPKYLFRKEGQNVTLSCEQNLNHDAMYWYRQDPGQGLRLIYYSQIVNDFQKGDIAEGYSVSREKKESFPLTVTSAQKNPTAFYLCASSTSSGGRNEQFFGPGTRLTVL.

The chain has TRBV5-6 and TRBJ1-6; 7 bases fit TRBD1. With V trimmed by 3 bases and J by 7 bases, 4 bases remained unmatched. The CDR3 contains 14 residues. Per germline, CDR1 SGHDT and CDR2 YYEEEE. The CDR3 nucleotides are TGTGCCAGCAGCTATGGACAGGAGAATTCACCCCTCCACTTT. Translation: CASSYGQENSPLHF. The full variable domain, its missing parts supplied by reference TRBV5-6 and TRBJ1-6, is DAGVTQSPTHLIKTRGQQVTLRCSPKSGHDTVSWYQQALGQGPQFIFQYYEEEERQRGNFPDRFSGHQFPNYSSELNVNALLLGDSALYLCASSYGQENSPLHFGNGTRLTVT.

This clonotype was observed many times. The rearrangement links TRBV5-4 to TRBJ2-5; a possible D gene is TRBD1 (6 bases). V shed 3 bases and J shed 4 bases, with 16 bases lying between them. Germline lookup yields CDR1 SGHNT and CDR2 YYREEE (reference sequence). The CDR3 sequence is 15 residues long. The CDR3 nucleotides are TGTGCCAGCAGCTACCTCTTGACAGGTCGAGAGACCCAGTACTTC. Its protein product is CASSYLLTGRETQYF.

The sample holds many counts of this clonotype. This chain links TRBV24-1 with TRBJ2-2, with TRBD1 matching over 7 bases. Germline CDR1 KGHDR, CDR2 SFDVKD. The CDR3 consists of 15 residues. J was trimmed by 2 bases and V by 2 bases; bases with no gene match: 1. CDR3 residues: CATSDWDRNTGELFF. Written as DNA, the CDR3 is TGTGCCACCAGTGATTGGGACAGAAACACCGGGGAGCTGTTTTTT.

There are a few counts of this clonotype. This may stem from a read error, because a much larger clone lies one nucleotide away. V is TRBV5-3 and J is TRBJ1-1; 7 positions match TRBD1. TRBV5-3 carries the ORF label, with uncertain function. This CDR3 region has 15 residues. With V trimmed by 10 bases and J by 0 bases, 12 bases remained unmatched. The CDR3 sequence: CAGSPMTGLNTEAFF. CDR3 bases: TGTGCCGGCAGCCCGATGACAGGGCTGAACACTGAAGCTTTCTTT.

This clonotype was seen only a few times. The gene calls are TRBV20-1 and TRBJ2-3, with D perhaps being TRBD1 or TRBD2 (5 bases each). The CDR3 spans 12 residues. Germline V CDR1 and CDR2: DFQATT, SNEGSKA (reference sequence). Trimming pared 4 bases from V and 7 bases from J, leaving 12 bases between. CDR3 sequence (DNA): TGCAGTGCTACGGGGCCCATTAATACGCAGTATTTT. Its translation is CSATGPINTQYF.

This clonotype has ten or more counts. This rearrangement joins TRBV7-9 to TRBJ2-3; D unclear. The germline V gene encodes CDR1 SEHNR and CDR2 FQNEAQ (reference sequence). V lost 0 bases to trimming and J lost 5 bases, with 6 bases between them. CDR3 length equals 13 residues. The CDR3: CASSLAPIDTQYF. The CDR3 DNA follows: TGTGCCAGCAGCTTAGCCCCTATAGATACGCAGTATTTT.

About this clonotype itself: A much larger clone differs from this one at a single base, so this may be a read error. The chain is built from TRBV28 and TRBJ1-2; D gene uncertain. V was trimmed by 5 bases and J by 4 bases, leaving 11 bases between them. Per germline, CDR1 MDHEN and CDR2 SYDVKM. The CDR3 is 13 residues long. CDR3 in DNA: TGTGCCAGCAGTGGGGAGTTAATCTATGGCTACACCTTC. It translates to CASSGELIYGYTF.

This clonotype showed up many times. The chain employs TRBV28 and TRBJ1-5; the D gene is possibly TRBD1 (5 bases). CDR1 and CDR2 (germline): MDHEN, SYDVKM. V lost 3 bases and J lost 7, with 16 bases in between. This CDR3 has 15 amino acids. Here the CDR3 reads CASSFYQGWSQPQHF. The DNA of the CDR3 is TGTGCCAGCAGTTTTTATCAGGGTTGGAGCCAGCCCCAGCATTTT.

The chain has TRBV10-3 and TRBJ2-1, with D possibly matching TRBD2 (6 bases). CDR1 ENHRY and CDR2 SYGVKD come from the germline V gene. The length of the CDR3 is 14 residues. Trimming shortened V by 4 bases and J by 5 bases, and 12 bases separated the two germline ends. CDR3 region: CAISGGEIHNEQFF. In DNA, the CDR3 is TGTGCCATCAGTGGGGGGGAAATCCACAATGAGCAGTTCTTC.